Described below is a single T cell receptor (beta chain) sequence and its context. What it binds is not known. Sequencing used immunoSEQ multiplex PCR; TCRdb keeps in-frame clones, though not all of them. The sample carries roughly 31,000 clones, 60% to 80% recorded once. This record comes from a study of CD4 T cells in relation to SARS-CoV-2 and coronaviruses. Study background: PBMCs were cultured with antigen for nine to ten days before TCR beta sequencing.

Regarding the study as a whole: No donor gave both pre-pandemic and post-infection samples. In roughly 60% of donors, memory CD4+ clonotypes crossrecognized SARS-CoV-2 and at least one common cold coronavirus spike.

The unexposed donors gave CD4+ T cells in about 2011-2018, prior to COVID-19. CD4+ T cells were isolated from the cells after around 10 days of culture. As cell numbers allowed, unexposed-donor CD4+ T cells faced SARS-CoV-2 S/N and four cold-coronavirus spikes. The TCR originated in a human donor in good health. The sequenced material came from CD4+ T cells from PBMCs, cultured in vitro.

The CDR3 sequence: CASSTGASGEQFF. The CDR3 region has the DNA TGTGCCAGTAGTACGGGCGCCTCCGGGGAGCAGTTCTTC. V and J are TRBV19 and TRBJ2-1; D remains ambiguous. CDR3 length: 13 residues. Trimming took 4 bases from V and 10 from J, leaving 14 bases between them. Germline values: CDR1 LNHDA, CDR2 SQIVND (reference sequence).